The 24 T cell receptor beta chains below were found in one sample sequenced in a study of cytomegalovirus exposure and HLA in healthy donors. 13 Jbeta primers and 60 Vbeta primers were used for the PCR. TCRdb's table, derived via immunoSEQ multiplex PCR, lists solely in-frame clones and lacks some. This sample carries about 120,000 clones, about 83% of them seen once, and the ten largest clones take around 2.7%. Sequenced: PBMCs. The receptors shown here come from a woman between 40 and 50 years old in good health and CMV-seropositive.

The chain uses TRBV7-2 and TRBJ2-7; 15 positions agree with TRBD2. CDR3 length equals 15 residues. V was pared by 5 bases and J by 4 bases, with 3 bases of the junction left unmatched. Germline CDR1 SGHTA, CDR2 FQGNSA. CDR3 sequence: CASSQGLAGGYEQYF. As DNA, the CDR3 is TGTGCCAGCAGCCAGGGACTAGCGGGAGGATACGAGCAGTACTTC.

The rearrangement joins TRBV11-1 to TRBJ2-7; 9 positions match TRBD2. The CDR3 contains 15 residues. With 5 bases clipped from V and 5 bases from J, the junction kept 10 bases outside the gene matches. Germline V gene data show CDR1 as SGHAT and CDR2 as FQDESV (reference sequence). The chain's CDR3 is CASSPRIAGVNEQYF. The CDR3 nucleotides read TGTGCCAGCAGCCCCCGAATAGCGGGAGTAAACGAGCAGTACTTC.

V gene TRBV9 combines with J gene TRBJ1-4; 7 nucleotides align to TRBD1. Germline V gives CDR1 SGDLS, CDR2 YYNGEE. The CDR3 length is 15 residues. The V gene end was trimmed by 3 bases and the J gene end by 7 bases; junction bases not matched to a gene: 9. CDR3 sequence (DNA): TGTGCCAGCAGCGCGAACAGGGGCGGGTCTGAAAAACTGTTTTTT. This gives the protein CASSANRGGSEKLFF. The full variable domain, rest sourced from reference TRBV9 and TRBJ1-4, is DSGVTQTPKHLITATGQRVTLRCSPRSGDLSVYWYQQSLDQGLQFLIQYYNGEERAKGNILERFSAQQFPDLHSELNLSSLELGDSALYFCASSANRGGSEKLFFGSGTQLSVL.

The gene calls are TRBV4-2 and TRBJ1-4; unclear D gene. Between the trimmed V and J ends, which lost 4 bases and 3 bases, there was a span of 12 bases. The CDR3 has 15 residues. Germline loops: CDR1 LGHNA, CDR2 YNFKEQ. The CDR3 sequence: CASSPSERANEKLFF. For the CDR3, the DNA is TGTGCCAGCAGCCCCTCGGAGAGGGCTAATGAAAAACTGTTTTTT.

J is TRBJ1-1 and V is TRBV5-6; tentatively, D is TRBD1 (6 bases). Germline-derived CDR1 and CDR2 are SGHDT and YYEEEE. The length of the CDR3 is 14 residues. Trimming cost V 7 bases and J 0 bases, with 13 bases left between them. Here the CDR3 DNA reads TGTGCCAGCGGGGACATCGGGCTGAACACTGAAGCTTTCTTT. Amino acid sequence: CASGDIGLNTEAFF.

The chain uses TRBV12-5 and TRBJ2-2; TRBD1 matches 7 bases. The trim removed 6 bases at V and 0 bases at J, leaving 4 bases unmatched. The CDR3 consists of 15 residues. Germline lookup yields CDR1 LGHNT and CDR2 FRNRAP. The CDR3 sequence is CASGRQGSNTGELFF. In DNA, the CDR3 is TGTGCTAGTGGGAGACAGGGCTCGAACACCGGGGAGCTGTTTTTT.

V gene TRBV4-2 combines with J gene TRBJ2-5, with D maybe TRBD2 (7 bases). Germline CDR1 LGHNA, CDR2 YNFKEQ. The CDR3 runs 16 residues. Trimming took off 3 bases at V and 4 bases at J, with 18 bases between the two ends. The CDR3: CASSHLPGGGAETQYF. CDR3 bases: TGTGCCAGCAGCCACCTTCCAGGTGGGGGGGCAGAGACCCAGTACTTC.

The chain carries TRBV19 and TRBJ1-1; D is unresolved. The CDR3 is made up of 15 amino acids. V was clipped by 3 bases and J by 0 bases, with 11 bases between them. Germline CDR1 is LNHDA and CDR2 is SQIVND (reference sequence). CDR3 sequence: CASSMDPGMNTEAFF. In nucleotides, the CDR3 is TGTGCCAGTAGTATGGACCCGGGAATGAACACTGAAGCTTTCTTT.

The genes are TRBV11-1 and TRBJ2-5; the match to TRBD1 covers 7 bases. The CDR3 runs to 14 residues. V lost 5 bases to trimming and J lost 2 bases; unmatched junction nucleotides: 5. Germline-derived CDR1 and CDR2 are SGHAT and FQDESV (reference sequence). This CDR3 reads CASSLRTGQETQYF. The CDR3 bases are TGTGCCAGCAGCCTGAGGACAGGTCAAGAGACCCAGTACTTC.

This clone was counted only a few times. The chain is built from TRBV6-5 and TRBJ1-1; 8 positions agree with TRBD1. The J segment lost 3 bases and the V segment lost 9 bases, leaving 6 bases of the junction unmatched. Germline CDR1 and CDR2: MNHEY and SVGAGI. CDR3 length equals 13 residues. The CDR3 spells CASSGGRDTEAFF. CDR3 nucleotides: TGTGCCAGTTCAGGGGGCAGGGACACTGAAGCTTTCTTT.

The chain recombines TRBV6-6 with TRBJ1-5; TRBD1 agrees at 8 bases. Unmatched junction bases numbered 5, after V lost 5 bases and J lost 5 bases. From germline, CDR1 is MNHNY and CDR2 SVGAGI (reference sequence). There are 14 residues in the CDR3. The CDR3 sequence is CASSRQGFDQPQHF. The CDR3 coding sequence is TGTGCCAGCAGTAGACAGGGGTTTGATCAGCCCCAGCATTTT.

A word on this clone: The sample has other DNA sequences that encode this CDR3 too. The V call is TRBV12-5, the J call TRBJ1-3; D is unresolved. V gave up 2 bases and J gave up 1 base, with 6 bases separating them. This CDR3 comprises 14 residues. CDR1 and CDR2 (germline): LGHNT, FRNRAP. The CDR3: CASGLFSSGNTIYF. The CDR3 coding sequence is TGTGCTAGTGGTTTGTTTAGTTCTGGAAACACCATATATTTT. Combining the CDR3 with reference TRBV12-5 and TRBJ1-3 gives the whole variable domain DARVTQTPRHKVTEMGQEVTMRCQPILGHNTVFWYRQTMMQGLELLAYFRNRAPLDDSGMPKDRFSAEMPDATLATLKIQPSEPRDSAVYFCASGLFSSGNTIYFGEGSWLTVV.

The rearrangement uses TRBV4-1 and TRBJ2-7; D unresolved. CDR1 and CDR2 (germline): MGHRA, YSYEKL. With 2 bases removed from V and 3 bases from J, the gap between germline ends came to 8 bases. The CDR3 covers 13 residues. CDR3 nucleotide sequence: TGCGCCAGCAGCCAACAGGTTAACTACGAGCAGTACTTC. Residues: CASSQQVNYEQYF.

The CDR3 spells CASSRGDRTGQPQHF. CDR3 nucleotide sequence: TGTGCCAGCTCAAGAGGGGACAGAACTGGTCAGCCCCAGCATTTT. The chain joins TRBV18 to TRBJ1-5; 7 bases agree with TRBD1. The junction had 10 bases not matched to a gene; V was cut back by 5 bases and J by 6 bases. The V gene's germline CDR1 is KGHSH and CDR2 LQKENI. CDR3 size: 15 residues.

This chain uses TRBV15 with TRBJ1-2; a possible D gene is TRBD1 (5 bases). V gave up 1 base and J gave up 2 bases, with 8 bases separating them. CDR1 is LNHNV and CDR2 is YYDKDF in the germline V gene (reference sequence). The CDR3 is 14 amino acids. The CDR3 sequence is CATSRGRGNYGYTF. The CDR3 DNA reads TGTGCCACCAGCAGAGGACGGGGGAACTATGGCTACACCTTC.

This sequence joins TRBV5-4 and TRBJ2-1; tentative D call: TRBD1 (5 bases). Trimming removed 4 bases at V and 3 bases at J, with 11 bases between. This CDR3 is built from 14 residues. From germline, CDR1 is SGHNT and CDR2 YYREEE (reference sequence). The CDR3 DNA sequence: TGTGCCAGCAGCGCTGCAGGGAACTACAATGAGCAGTTCTTC. It is translated as CASSAAGNYNEQFF.

The J gene is TRBJ2-1, the V gene TRBV21-1; the table's D call, TRBD2, has no DNA check behind it. TRBV21-1 is a pseudogene locus. This CDR3 is 17 amino acids long. CDR3 DNA sequence: TGTGCCAGCAGCAATCGGACTAGCGGGAGGAGTTACAATGAGCAGTTCTTC. Amino acids: CASSNRTSGRSYNEQFF.

The gene calls are TRBV5-6 and TRBJ1-4; 11 bases map to TRBD1. This CDR3 contains 14 residues. V was pared by 4 bases and J by 6 bases, with 2 bases of the junction left unmatched. Germline V lookup: CDR1 SGHDT, CDR2 YYEEEE. Here the CDR3 reads CASSRTGGHEKLFF. The CDR3 DNA reads TGTGCCAGCAGCAGGACAGGGGGCCATGAAAAACTGTTTTTT.

The chain combines TRBV2 with TRBJ2-5, with 9 bases fitting TRBD2. CDR3 length: 10 amino acids. Germline lookup yields CDR1 SNHLY and CDR2 FYNNEI. The CDR3 coding sequence is TGTGTGAGCGGGAGGGAGACCCAGTACTTC. It codes for CVSGRETQYF.

The gene calls are TRBV10-3 and TRBJ1-5; D ambiguous. The CDR3 totals 13 residues. With 10 bases removed from V and 4 bases from J, the gap between germline ends came to 14 bases. Per the germline V gene, CDR1 is ENHRY and CDR2 is SYGVKD. This CDR3 is CATALEGNQPQHF. CDR3 coding DNA: TGTGCCACCGCATTGGAGGGAAATCAGCCCCAGCATTTT.

The J gene is TRBJ1-3, the V gene TRBV4-1; unclear D gene. Germline loops: CDR1 MGHRA, CDR2 YSYEKL. This CDR3 comprises 16 residues. Trimming left V 0 bases short and J 0 bases short, with 9 bases between. The chain's CDR3 is CASSQDPGYSGNTIYF. Here the CDR3 DNA reads TGCGCCAGCAGCCAAGATCCGGGTTACTCTGGAAACACCATATATTTT.

The chain combines TRBV27 with TRBJ1-2, with TRBD1 matching over 11 bases. The CDR3 totals 17 residues. V lost 2 bases to trimming and J lost 8 bases; unmatched junction nucleotides: 13. Germline CDR1 reads MNHEY; CDR2 reads SMNVEV (reference sequence). DNA of the CDR3: TGTGCCAGCAGTTTAGGCGCCGGGACAGGGGGTTCGTCGGGCTACACCTTC. Translated: CASSLGAGTGGSSGYTF.

This clone was detected a few times. The chain combines TRBV9 with TRBJ1-1, with D uncertain. This CDR3 has 13 residues. Trimming took off 0 bases at V and 10 bases at J, with 13 bases between the two ends. From germline, CDR1 is SGDLS and CDR2 YYNGEE. CDR3 sequence reads: CASSVGVSERAFF. CDR3 nucleotides: TGTGCCAGCAGCGTAGGAGTTTCGGAGAGAGCTTTCTTT.

This chain uses TRBV6-6 with TRBJ1-1; tentatively, D is TRBD1 (6 bases). Trimming pared 2 bases from V and 10 bases from J, leaving 17 bases between. Germline loops: CDR1 MNHNY, CDR2 SVGAGI (reference sequence). The CDR3 loop spans 14 amino acids. CDR3 nucleotide sequence: TGTGCCAGCAGTTACGGGCCCCAACAGGGAGTAGCTTTCTTT. It codes for CASSYGPQQGVAFF.